The T cell receptor beta chain described here comes from a study of long-term antiretroviral therapy in people with HIV. General study findings and limits: ART adherence was not documented, and neither viral resistance nor therapy changes had any data. Whichever time point was examined, clones expanded before ART dominated the repertoire.

Version v3.0 of the immunoSEQ assay ran at survey level. For every sample, sequencing targeted roughly 40,000-55,000 T-cell genomes. TCRdb's copy holds only in-frame clones and misses some; the assay was immunoSEQ multiplex PCR. The sample shows over 30,000 clones, 70% to 80% of them seen only once. Points on this clone: No antigen is known for it.

Unmatched junction bases numbered 7, after V lost 10 bases and J lost 3 bases. This CDR3 spans 13 amino acids. Looked up from germline, CDR1 is MNHEY and CDR2 is SVGAGI. Every donor had one or more pre-ART and two or more post-ART PBMC samples. The origin of this receptor is a man aged 18 to 30 with HIV. The sample was unsorted PBMCs, taken 1.9 years after starting antiretroviral therapy. The gene calls are TRBV6-5 and TRBJ2-3; 7 nucleotides line up with TRBD1. CDR3 in amino acids: CATTGAYTDTQYF. The CDR3 region has the DNA TGTGCCACAACAGGGGCGTATACAGATACGCAGTATTTT.